This T cell receptor beta chain was sequenced during a study of shared clonotypes between healthy human individuals. The protocol was immunoSEQ multiplex PCR, while the TCRdb copy is restricted to in-frame clones and leaves out a portion. The sample holds about 2.3 million clones; roughly 93% are singletons and the top ten take 0.35% to 0.45%. CDR3 size: 15 residues. V was trimmed by 10 bases and J by 3 bases, leaving 20 bases between them. CDR1 is MNHNS and CDR2 is SASEGT in the germline V gene. Sequencing was carried out using naive CD4+ T cells from PBMCs. Noted subset: CD45RA+ positively selected. This receptor was taken from a man between 18 and 35 years old in good health. Some clones in this sample may be carry-over from other donors' samples. The gene calls are TRBV6-1 and TRBJ2-3, with D possibly being TRBD2 (6 bases). The CDR3 DNA reads as TGTGCCACCAAGGTGTGGGAGGTCCCAACAGATACGCAGTATTTT. The encoded protein is CATKVWEVPTDTQYF.